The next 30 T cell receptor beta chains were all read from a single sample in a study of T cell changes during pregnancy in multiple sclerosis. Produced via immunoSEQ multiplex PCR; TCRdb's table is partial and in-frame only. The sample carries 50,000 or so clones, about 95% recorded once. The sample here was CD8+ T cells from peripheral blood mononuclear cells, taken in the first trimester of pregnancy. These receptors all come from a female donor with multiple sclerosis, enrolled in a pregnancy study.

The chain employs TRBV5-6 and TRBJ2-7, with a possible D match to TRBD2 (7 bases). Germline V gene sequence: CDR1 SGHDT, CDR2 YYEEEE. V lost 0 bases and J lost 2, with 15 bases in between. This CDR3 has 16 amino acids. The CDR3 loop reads CASSLAGGRVTYEQYF. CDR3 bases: TGTGCCAGCAGCTTGGCGGGGGGCAGGGTAACCTACGAGCAGTACTTC.

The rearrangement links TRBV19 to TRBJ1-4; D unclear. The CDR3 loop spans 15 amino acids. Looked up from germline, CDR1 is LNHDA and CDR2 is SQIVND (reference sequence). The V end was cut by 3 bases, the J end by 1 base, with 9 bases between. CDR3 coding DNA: TGTGCCAGTAGTATCCGGGGAGGAACTAATGAAAAACTGTTTTTT. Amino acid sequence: CASSIRGGTNEKLFF.

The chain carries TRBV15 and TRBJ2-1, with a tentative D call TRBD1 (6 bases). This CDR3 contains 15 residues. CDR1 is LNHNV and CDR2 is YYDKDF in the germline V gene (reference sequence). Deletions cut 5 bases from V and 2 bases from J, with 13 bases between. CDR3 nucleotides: TGTGCCACCAGCCAACAGGGTAGGACCTACAATGAGCAGTTCTTC. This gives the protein CATSQQGRTYNEQFF.

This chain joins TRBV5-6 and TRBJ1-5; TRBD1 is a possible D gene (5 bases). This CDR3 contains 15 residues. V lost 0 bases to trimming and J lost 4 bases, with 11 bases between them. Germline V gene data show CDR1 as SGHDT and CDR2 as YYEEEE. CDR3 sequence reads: CASSLGQITNQPQHF. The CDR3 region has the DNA TGTGCCAGCAGCTTGGGACAGATAACGAATCAGCCCCAGCATTTT.

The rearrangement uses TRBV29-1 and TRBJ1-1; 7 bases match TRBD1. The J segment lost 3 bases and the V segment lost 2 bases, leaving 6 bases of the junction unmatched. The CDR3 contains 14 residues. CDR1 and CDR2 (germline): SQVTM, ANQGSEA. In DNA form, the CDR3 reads TGCAGCGTTGAAAAAGGGGGCGAAGACACTGAAGCTTTCTTT. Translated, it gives CSVEKGGEDTEAFF. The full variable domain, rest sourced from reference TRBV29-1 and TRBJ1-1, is SAVISQKPSRDICQRGTSLTIQCQVDSQVTMMFWYRQQPGQSLTLIATANQGSEATYESGFVIDKFPISRPNLTFSTLTVSNMSPEDSSIYLCSVEKGGEDTEAFFGQGTRLTVV.

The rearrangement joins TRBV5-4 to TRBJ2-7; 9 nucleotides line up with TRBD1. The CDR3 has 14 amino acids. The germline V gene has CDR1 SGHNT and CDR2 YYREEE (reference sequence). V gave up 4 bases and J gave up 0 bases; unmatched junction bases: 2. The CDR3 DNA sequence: TGTGCCAGCAGCCCGGGACAGGGCTCCTACGAGCAGTACTTC. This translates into CASSPGQGSYEQYF.

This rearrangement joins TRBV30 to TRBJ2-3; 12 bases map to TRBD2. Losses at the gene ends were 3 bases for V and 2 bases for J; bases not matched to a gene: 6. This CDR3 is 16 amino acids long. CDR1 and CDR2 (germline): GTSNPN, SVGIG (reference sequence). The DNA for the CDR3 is TGTGCCTGGAGACACGGGACTAGCGGGCCCACAGATACGCAGTATTTT. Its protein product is CAWRHGTSGPTDTQYF.

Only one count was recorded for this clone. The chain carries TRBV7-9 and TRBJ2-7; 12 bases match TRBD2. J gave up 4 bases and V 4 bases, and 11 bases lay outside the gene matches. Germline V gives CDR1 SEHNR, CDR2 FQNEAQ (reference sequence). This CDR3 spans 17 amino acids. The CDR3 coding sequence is TGTGCCAGCAGCTCAGGGGGGACTAGCGGGCCCTTTTACGAGCAGTACTTC. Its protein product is CASSSGGTSGPFYEQYF.

The CDR3 loop reads CASSEGQGFYEQYF. CDR3 DNA: TGTGCCAGCAGCGAGGGGCAGGGGTTCTACGAGCAGTACTTC. The chain links TRBV9 to TRBJ2-7, with D possibly matching TRBD1 (6 bases). Germline V gene lookup returns CDR1 SGDLS and CDR2 YYNGEE. The CDR3 is 14 residues long. V was clipped by 3 bases and J by 3 bases, with 13 bases between them.

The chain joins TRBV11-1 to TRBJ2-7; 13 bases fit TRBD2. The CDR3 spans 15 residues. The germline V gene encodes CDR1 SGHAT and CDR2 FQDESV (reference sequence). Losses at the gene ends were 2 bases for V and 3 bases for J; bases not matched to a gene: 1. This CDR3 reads CASSLRTSGSYEQYF. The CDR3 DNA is TGTGCCAGCAGCTTAAGGACTAGCGGGAGCTACGAGCAGTACTTC.

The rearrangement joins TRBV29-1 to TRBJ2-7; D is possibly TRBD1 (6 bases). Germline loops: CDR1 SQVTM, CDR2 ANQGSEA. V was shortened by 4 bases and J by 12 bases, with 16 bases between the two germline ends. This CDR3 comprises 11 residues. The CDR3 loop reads CSVAGRDISYF. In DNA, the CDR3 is TGCAGCGTTGCGGGTCGGGACATCTCGTACTTC.

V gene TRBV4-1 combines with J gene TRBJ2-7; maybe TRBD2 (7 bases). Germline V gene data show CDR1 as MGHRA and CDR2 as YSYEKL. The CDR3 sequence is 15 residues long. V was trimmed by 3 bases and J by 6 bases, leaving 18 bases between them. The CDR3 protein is CASSHVDGGLGEQYF. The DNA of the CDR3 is TGCGCCAGCAGCCACGTTGACGGGGGGCTGGGCGAGCAGTACTTC.

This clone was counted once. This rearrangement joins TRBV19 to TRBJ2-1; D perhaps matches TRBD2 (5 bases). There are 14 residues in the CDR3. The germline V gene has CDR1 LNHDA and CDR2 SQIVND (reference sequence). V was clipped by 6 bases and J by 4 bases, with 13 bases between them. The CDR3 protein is CASSPLGGYNEQFF. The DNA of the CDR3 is TGTGCCAGTAGCCCTCTAGGAGGTTACAATGAGCAGTTCTTC.

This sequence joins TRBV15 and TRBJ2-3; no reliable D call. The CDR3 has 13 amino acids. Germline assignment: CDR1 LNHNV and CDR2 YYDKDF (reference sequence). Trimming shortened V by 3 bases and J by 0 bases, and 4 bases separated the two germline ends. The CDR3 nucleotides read TGTGCCACCAGCAGGGGCAGCACAGATACGCAGTATTTT. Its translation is CATSRGSTDTQYF.

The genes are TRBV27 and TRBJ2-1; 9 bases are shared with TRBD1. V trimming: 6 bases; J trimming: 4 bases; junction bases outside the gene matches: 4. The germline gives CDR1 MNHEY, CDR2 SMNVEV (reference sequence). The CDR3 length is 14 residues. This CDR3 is CASSYGTGYNEQFF. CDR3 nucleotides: TGTGCCAGCAGCTACGGGACAGGGTACAATGAGCAGTTCTTC.

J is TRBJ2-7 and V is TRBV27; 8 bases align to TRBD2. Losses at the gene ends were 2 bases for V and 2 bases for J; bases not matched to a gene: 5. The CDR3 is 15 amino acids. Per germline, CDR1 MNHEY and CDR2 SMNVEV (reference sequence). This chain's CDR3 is CASSLSGSYTYEQYF. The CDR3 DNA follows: TGTGCCAGCAGTTTAAGCGGGAGCTACACCTACGAGCAGTACTTC.

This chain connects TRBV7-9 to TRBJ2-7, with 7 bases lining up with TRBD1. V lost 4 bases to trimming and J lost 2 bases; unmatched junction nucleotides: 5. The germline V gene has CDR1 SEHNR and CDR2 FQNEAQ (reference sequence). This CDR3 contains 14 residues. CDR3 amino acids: CASSSGTAAYEQYF. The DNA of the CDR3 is TGTGCCAGCAGCTCCGGGACAGCAGCCTACGAGCAGTACTTC. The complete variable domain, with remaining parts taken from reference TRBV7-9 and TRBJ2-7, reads DTGVSQNPRHKITKRGQNVTFRCDPISEHNRLYWYRQTLGQGPEFLTYFQNEAQLEKSRLLSDRFSAERPKGSFSTLEIQRTEQGDSAMYLCASSSGTAAYEQYFGPGTRLTVT.

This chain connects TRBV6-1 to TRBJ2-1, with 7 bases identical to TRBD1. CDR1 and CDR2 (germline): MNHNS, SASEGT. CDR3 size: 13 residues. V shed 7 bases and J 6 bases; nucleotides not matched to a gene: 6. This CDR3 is CASKGQAPNEQFF. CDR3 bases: TGTGCCAGCAAAGGACAGGCGCCCAATGAGCAGTTCTTC.

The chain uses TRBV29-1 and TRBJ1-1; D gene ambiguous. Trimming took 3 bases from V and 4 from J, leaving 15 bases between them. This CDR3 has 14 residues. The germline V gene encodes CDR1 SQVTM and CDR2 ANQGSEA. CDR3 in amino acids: CSVDTGRVPTEAFF. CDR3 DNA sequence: TGCAGCGTTGATACCGGCCGGGTACCCACTGAAGCTTTCTTT.

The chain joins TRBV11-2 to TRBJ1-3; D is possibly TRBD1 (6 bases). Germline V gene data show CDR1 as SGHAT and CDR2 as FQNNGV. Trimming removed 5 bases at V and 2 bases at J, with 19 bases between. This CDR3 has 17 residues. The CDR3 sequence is CASSRLGGSPTGNTIYF. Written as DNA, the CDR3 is TGTGCCAGCAGCCGATTAGGGGGAAGTCCGACTGGAAACACCATATATTTT.

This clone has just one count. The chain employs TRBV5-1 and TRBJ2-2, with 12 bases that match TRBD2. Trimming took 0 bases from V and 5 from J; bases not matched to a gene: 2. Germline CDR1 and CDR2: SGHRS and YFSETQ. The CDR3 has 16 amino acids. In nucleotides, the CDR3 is TGCGCCAGCAGCTTGGGACTAGCGGGAGAGACCGGGGAGCTGTTTTTT. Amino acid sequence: CASSLGLAGETGELFF.

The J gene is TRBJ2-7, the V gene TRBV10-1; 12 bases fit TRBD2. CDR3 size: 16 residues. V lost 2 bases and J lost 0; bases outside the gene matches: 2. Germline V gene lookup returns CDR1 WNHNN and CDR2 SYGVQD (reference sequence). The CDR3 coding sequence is TGCGCCAGCAGTGAGCTAGCGGGAGGGAGCTCCTACGAGCAGTACTTC. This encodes CASSELAGGSSYEQYF.

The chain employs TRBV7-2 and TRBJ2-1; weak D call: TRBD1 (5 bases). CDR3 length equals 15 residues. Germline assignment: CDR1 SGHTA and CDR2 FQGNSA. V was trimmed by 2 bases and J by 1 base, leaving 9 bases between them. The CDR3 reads CASSLIPGSYNEQFF. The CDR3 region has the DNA TGTGCCAGCAGCTTAATACCAGGGTCCTACAATGAGCAGTTCTTC.

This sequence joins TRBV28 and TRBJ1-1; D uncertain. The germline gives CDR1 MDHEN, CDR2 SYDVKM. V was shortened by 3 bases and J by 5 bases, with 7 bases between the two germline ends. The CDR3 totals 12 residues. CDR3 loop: CASSFPRTEAFF. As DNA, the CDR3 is TGTGCCAGCAGTTTTCCCAGGACTGAAGCTTTCTTT. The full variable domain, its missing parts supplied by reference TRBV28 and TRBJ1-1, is DVKVTQSSRYLVKRTGEKVFLECVQDMDHENMFWYRQDPGLGLRLIYFSYDVKMKEKGDIPEGYSVSREKKERFSLILESASTNQTSMYLCASSFPRTEAFFGQGTRLTVV.

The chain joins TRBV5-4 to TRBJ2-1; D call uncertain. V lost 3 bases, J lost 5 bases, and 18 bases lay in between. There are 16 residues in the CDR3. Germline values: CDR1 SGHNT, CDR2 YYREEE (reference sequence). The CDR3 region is CASSSSFATADNEQFF. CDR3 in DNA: TGTGCCAGCAGCTCCTCATTCGCTACCGCTGACAATGAGCAGTTCTTC.

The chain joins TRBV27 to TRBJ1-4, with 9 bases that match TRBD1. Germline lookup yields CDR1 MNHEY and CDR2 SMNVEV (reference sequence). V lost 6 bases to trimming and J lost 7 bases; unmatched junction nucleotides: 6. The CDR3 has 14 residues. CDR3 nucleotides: TGTGCCAGCAGGGGGACAGGGCGAAGTGAAAAACTGTTTTTT. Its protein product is CASRGTGRSEKLFF.

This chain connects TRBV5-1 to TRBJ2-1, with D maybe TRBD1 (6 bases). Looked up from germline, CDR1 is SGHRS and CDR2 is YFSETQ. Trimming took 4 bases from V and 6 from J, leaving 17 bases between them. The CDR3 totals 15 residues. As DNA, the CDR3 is TGCGCCAGCAGCCCTCTCAGGGGATCCCTCAATGAGCAGTTCTTC. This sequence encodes CASSPLRGSLNEQFF.

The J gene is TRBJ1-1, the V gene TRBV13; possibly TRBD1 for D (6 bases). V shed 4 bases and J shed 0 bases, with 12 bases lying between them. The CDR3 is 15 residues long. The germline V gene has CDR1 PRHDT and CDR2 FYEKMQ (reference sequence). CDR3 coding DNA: TGTGCCAGCAGCTCATCCGGGACACTGAACACTGAAGCTTTCTTT. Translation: CASSSSGTLNTEAFF.

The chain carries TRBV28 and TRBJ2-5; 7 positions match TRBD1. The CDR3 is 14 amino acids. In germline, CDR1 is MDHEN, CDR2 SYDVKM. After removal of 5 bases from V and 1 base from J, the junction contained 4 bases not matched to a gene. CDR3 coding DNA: TGTGCCAGCAGTCTCCCAGGGGGCCAAGAGACCCAGTACTTC. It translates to CASSLPGGQETQYF.

The CDR3 protein is CASSQTSGYNEQFF. CDR3 in DNA: TGTGCCAGCAGCCAAACTAGCGGCTACAATGAGCAGTTCTTC. The V and J genes are TRBV4-2 and TRBJ2-1; 8 positions agree with TRBD2. The trim removed 2 bases at V and 3 bases at J, leaving 0 bases unmatched. This CDR3 comprises 14 residues. Looked up from germline, CDR1 is LGHNA and CDR2 is YNFKEQ.